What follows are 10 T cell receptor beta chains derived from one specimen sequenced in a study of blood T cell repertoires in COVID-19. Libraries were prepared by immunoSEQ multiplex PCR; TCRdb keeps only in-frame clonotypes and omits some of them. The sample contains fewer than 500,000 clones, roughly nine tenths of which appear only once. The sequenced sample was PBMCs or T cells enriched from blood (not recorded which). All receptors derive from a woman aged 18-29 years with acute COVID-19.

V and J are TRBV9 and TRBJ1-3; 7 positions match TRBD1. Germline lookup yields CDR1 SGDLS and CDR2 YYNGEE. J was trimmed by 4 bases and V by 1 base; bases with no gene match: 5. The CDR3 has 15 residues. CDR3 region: CASSVWAGGGNTIYF. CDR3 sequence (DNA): TGTGCCAGCAGCGTATGGGCAGGGGGAGGAAACACCATATATTTT.

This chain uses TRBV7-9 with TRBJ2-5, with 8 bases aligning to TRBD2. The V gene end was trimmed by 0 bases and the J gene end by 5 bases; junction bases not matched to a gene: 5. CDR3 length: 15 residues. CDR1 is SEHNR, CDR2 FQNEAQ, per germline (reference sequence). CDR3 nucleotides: TGTGCCAGCAGCTTAGCCAGCGGGAGTTCGGAGACCCAGTACTTC. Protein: CASSLASGSSETQYF.

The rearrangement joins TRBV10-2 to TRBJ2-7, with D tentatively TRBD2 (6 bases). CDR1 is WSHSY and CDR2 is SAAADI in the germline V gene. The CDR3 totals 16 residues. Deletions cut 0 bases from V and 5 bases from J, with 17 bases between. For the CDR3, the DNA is TGCGCCAGCAGTGAGTCGCGGGGAGATTCGGGTAACGAGCAGTACTTC. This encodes CASSESRGDSGNEQYF.

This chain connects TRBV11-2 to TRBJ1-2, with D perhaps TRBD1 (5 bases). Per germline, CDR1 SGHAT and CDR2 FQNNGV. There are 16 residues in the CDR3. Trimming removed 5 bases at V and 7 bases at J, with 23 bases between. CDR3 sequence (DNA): TGTGCCAGCAGCCCTATCGGATATGGAGGGGTGGGTGGCTACACCTTC. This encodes CASSPIGYGGVGGYTF.

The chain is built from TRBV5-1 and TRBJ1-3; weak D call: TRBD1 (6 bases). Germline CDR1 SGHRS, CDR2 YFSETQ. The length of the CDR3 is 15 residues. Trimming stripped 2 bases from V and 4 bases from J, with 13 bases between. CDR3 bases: TGCGCCAGCAGCTTTTCGGGACAACTCGGAAACACCATATATTTT. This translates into CASSFSGQLGNTIYF.

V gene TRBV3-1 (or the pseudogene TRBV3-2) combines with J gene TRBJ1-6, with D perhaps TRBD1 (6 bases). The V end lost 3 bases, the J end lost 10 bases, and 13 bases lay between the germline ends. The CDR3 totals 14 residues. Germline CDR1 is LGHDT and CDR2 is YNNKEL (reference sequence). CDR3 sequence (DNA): TGTGCCAGCAGCCAGGACAGCTTCAAGTCACCCCTCCACTTT. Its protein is CASSQDSFKSPLHF.

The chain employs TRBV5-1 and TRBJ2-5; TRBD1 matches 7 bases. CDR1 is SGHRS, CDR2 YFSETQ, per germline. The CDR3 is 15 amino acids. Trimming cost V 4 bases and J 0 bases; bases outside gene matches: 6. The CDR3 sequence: CASSTGQLDQETQYF. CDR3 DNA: TGCGCCAGCAGCACGGGACAGCTTGACCAAGAGACCCAGTACTTC.

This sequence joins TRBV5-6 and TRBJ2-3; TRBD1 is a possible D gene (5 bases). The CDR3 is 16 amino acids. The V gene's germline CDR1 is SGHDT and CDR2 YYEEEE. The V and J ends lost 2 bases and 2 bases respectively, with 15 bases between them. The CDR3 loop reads CASSLSGRVVTDTQYF. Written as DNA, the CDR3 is TGTGCCAGCAGCTTATCAGGCAGGGTAGTCACAGATACGCAGTATTTT. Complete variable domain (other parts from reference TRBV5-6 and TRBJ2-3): DAGVTQSPTHLIKTRGQQVTLRCSPKSGHDTVSWYQQALGQGPQFIFQYYEEEERQRGNFPDRFSGHQFPNYSSELNVNALLLGDSALYLCASSLSGRVVTDTQYFGPGTRLTVL.

Here the CDR3 DNA reads TGTGCCAGCAGTTTGGTCGGGGTAACTGAAGCTTTCTTT. This codes for CASSLVGVTEAFF. The chain couples TRBV12-3 or TRBV12-4 to TRBJ1-1, with unresolved D. The CDR3 runs 13 residues. With 3 bases removed from V and 5 bases from J, the gap between germline ends came to 10 bases.

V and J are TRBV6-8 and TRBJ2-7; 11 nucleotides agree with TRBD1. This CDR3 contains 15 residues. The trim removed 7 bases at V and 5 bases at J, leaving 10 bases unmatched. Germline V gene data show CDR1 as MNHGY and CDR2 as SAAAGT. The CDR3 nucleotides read TGTGCCAGCACAACTTTGGGACAGGGGGTCAACGAGCAGTACTTC. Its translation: CASTTLGQGVNEQYF.